A single sample is the source of the 12 T cell receptor beta chains below, sequenced in a study of graft-versus-host responses after intestinal transplantation. For these TCRs, the target antigens are not known. Method: immunoSEQ multiplex PCR; TCRdb's copy keeps in-frame clones and lacks some. The table shows about 70,000 clones, with 90% occurring only once. The source material was unstimulated CD8+ T cells sorted from spleen or lymph node cells, sampled before intestinal transplant. The receptor set was obtained from a human donor who received an intestinal transplant.

The V call is TRBV27, the J call TRBJ2-3, with 9 bases matching TRBD2. This CDR3 spans 18 amino acids. J lost 2 bases, V lost 3 bases, and 12 bases had no gene match. The V gene's germline CDR1 is MNHEY and CDR2 SMNVEV (reference sequence). DNA for the CDR3: TGTGCCAGCAGTTTTGTAGGAAGCGGGGGGACCAACACAGATACGCAGTATTTT. Residues: CASSFVGSGGTNTDTQYF.

The chain employs TRBV6-5 and TRBJ2-3, with no clear D. The CDR3 is made up of 12 amino acids. Trimming pared 10 bases from V and 5 bases from J, leaving 13 bases between. Looked up from germline, CDR1 is MNHEY and CDR2 is SVGAGI. CDR3 sequence: CATSPLGDTQYF. CDR3 nucleotide sequence: TGTGCCACCTCACCGCTAGGAGATACGCAGTATTTT.

The gene calls are TRBV7-6 and TRBJ2-1, with a weak D call TRBD1 (6 bases). The germline CDR1 and CDR2 sequences are SGHVS and FNYEAQ. The CDR3 length is 14 residues. The V end was cut by 4 bases, the J end by 9 bases, with 16 bases between. This CDR3 reads CASSSTQGRAEQFF. DNA of the CDR3: TGTGCCAGCAGCTCAACACAGGGTAGGGCTGAGCAGTTCTTC.

J is TRBJ1-1 and V is TRBV4-1; a weak D match, TRBD1 (6 bases). Germline CDR1 reads MGHRA; CDR2 reads YSYEKL. CDR3 size: 16 residues. V shed 3 bases and J shed 1 base, with 15 bases lying between them. CDR3 amino acids: CASSHATGGGNTEAFF. The CDR3 DNA is TGCGCCAGCAGCCATGCGACGGGAGGGGGGAACACTGAAGCTTTCTTT.

This chain connects TRBV5-1 to TRBJ1-1, with 8 bases lining up with TRBD1. Looked up from germline, CDR1 is SGHRS and CDR2 is YFSETQ. V lost 6 bases to trimming and J lost 4 bases; unmatched junction nucleotides: 8. The CDR3 is made up of 14 amino acids. The CDR3 DNA reads TGCGCCAGCACGCCGACAGGGGATGTCACTGAAGCTTTCTTT. Protein sequence: CASTPTGDVTEAFF.

The rearrangement links TRBV15 to TRBJ2-5, with TRBD1 matching over 7 bases. The DNA matches TRBJ2-7 better at its end, which makes the J call doubtful. Per the germline V gene, CDR1 is LNHNV and CDR2 is YYDKDF (reference sequence). The CDR3 sequence is 14 residues long. The CDR3 loop is CATSRVGTAYEQYF. CDR3 nucleotides: TGTGCCACCAGCAGAGTCGGGACAGCCTACGAGCAGTACTTC.

This rearrangement joins TRBV4-1 to TRBJ2-5, with 10 bases that match TRBD2. Unmatched junction bases numbered 3, after V lost 3 bases and J lost 2 bases. Looked up from germline, CDR1 is MGHRA and CDR2 is YSYEKL. The CDR3 contains 15 residues. The CDR3 nucleotides read TGCGCCAGCAGCCACCCTAGCGGGGGTCAAGAGACCCAGTACTTC. Translating it yields CASSHPSGGQETQYF.

The chain joins TRBV14 to TRBJ1-6, with a weak D call TRBD1 (6 bases). Trimming left V 0 bases short and J 9 bases short, with 18 bases between. Germline CDR1 SGHDN, CDR2 FVKESK. CDR3 length: 17 residues. CDR3 in DNA: TGTGCCAGCAGCCAAGATTTGGGAGCAGGGGTTGGTTCACCCCTCCACTTT. It specifies CASSQDLGAGVGSPLHF.

CDR3 nucleotide sequence: TGTGCCAGCAGTGAGGCAGGGAGGGATGAGCAGTTCTTC. Amino acids: CASSEAGRDEQFF. The J gene is TRBJ2-1, the V gene TRBV2; 7 positions match TRBD2. The germline gives CDR1 SNHLY, CDR2 FYNNEI. The CDR3 is 13 amino acids. V dropped 3 bases and J dropped 8; count of bases not matched to a gene: 4. Variable domain in full (rest from reference TRBV2 and TRBJ2-1): EPEVTQTPSHQVTQMGQEVILRCVPISNHLYFYWYRQILGQKVEFLVSFYNNEISEKSEIFDDQFSVERPDGSNFTLKIRSTKLEDSAMYFCASSEAGRDEQFFGPGTRLTVL.

This chain joins TRBV7-9 and TRBJ1-2; D may be TRBD1 (6 bases). This CDR3 is 17 amino acids long. Germline assignment: CDR1 SEHNR and CDR2 FQNEAQ (reference sequence). V lost 4 bases and J lost 0, with 18 bases in between. The CDR3 DNA sequence: TGTGCCAGCAGCTCACCCTCGGACAGCAACACTAACTATGGCTACACCTTC. Protein product: CASSSPSDSNTNYGYTF.

The V and J genes are TRBV29-1 and TRBJ2-5; 8 bases fit TRBD2. Germline V gene sequence: CDR1 SQVTM, CDR2 ANQGSEA. The length of the CDR3 is 14 residues. V dropped 8 bases and J dropped 5; count of bases not matched to a gene: 13. CDR3 coding DNA: TGCAGCTACCTAACGGGGGGGCTTAGGGAGACCCAGTACTTC. This sequence encodes CSYLTGGLRETQYF.

This sequence joins TRBV7-9 and TRBJ2-1; 7 bases line up with TRBD1. This CDR3 spans 17 amino acids. Per the germline V gene, CDR1 is SEHNR and CDR2 is FQNEAQ (reference sequence). Trimming cost V 8 bases and J 6 bases; bases outside gene matches: 19. This CDR3 is CASGNPTTGMGGNEQFF. The DNA of the CDR3 is TGTGCCAGCGGGAACCCAACGACAGGGATGGGTGGCAATGAGCAGTTCTTC.